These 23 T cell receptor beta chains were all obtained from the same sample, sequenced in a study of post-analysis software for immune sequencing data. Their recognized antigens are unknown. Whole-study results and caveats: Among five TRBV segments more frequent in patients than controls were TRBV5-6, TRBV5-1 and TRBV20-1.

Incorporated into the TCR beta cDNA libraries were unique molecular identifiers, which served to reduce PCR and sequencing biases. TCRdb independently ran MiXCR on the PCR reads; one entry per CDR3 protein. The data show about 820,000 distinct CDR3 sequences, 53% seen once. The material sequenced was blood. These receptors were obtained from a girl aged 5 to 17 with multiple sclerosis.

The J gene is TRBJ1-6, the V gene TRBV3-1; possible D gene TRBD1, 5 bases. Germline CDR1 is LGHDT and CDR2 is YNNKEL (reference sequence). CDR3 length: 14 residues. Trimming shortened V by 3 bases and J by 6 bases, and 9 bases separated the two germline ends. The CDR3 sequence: CASSQGRSNSPLHF. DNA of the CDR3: TGTGCCAGCAGCCAGGGGCGGAGTAATTCACCCCTCCACTTT.

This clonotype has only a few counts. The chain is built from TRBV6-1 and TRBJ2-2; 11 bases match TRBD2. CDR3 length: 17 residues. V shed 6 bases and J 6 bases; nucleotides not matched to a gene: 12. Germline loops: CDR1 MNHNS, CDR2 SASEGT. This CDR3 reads CASRRRGGTSGAGELFF. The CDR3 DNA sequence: TGTGCCAGCAGGCGCCGTGGTGGGACTAGCGGCGCCGGGGAGCTGTTTTTT.

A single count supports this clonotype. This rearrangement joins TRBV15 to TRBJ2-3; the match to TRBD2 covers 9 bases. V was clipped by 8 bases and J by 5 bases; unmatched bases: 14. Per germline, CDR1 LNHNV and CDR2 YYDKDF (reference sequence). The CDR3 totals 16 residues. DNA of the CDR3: TGTGCCACCGGCGGGCAACCTAGCGGGGATGTAGATACGCAGTATTTT. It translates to CATGGQPSGDVDTQYF.

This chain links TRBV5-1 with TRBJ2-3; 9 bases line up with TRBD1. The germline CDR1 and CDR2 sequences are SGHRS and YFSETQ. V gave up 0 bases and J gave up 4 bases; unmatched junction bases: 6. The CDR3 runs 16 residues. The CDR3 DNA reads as TGCGCCAGCAGCTTGGAGGACAGGGGACTTGCAGATACGCAGTATTTT. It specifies CASSLEDRGLADTQYF.

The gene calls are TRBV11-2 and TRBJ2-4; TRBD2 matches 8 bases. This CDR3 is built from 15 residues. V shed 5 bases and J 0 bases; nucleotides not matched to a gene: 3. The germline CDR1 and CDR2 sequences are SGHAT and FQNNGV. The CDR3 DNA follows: TGTGCCAGCAGCGGACTAGCAACAGCCAAAAACATTCAGTACTTC. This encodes CASSGLATAKNIQYF.

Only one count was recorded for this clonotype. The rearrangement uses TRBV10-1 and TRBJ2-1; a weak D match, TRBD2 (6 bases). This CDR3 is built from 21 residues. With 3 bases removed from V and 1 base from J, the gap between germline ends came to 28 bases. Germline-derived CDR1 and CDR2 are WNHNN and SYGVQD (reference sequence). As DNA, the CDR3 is TGCGCCAGCAGTGAACGGTTCCTCCCGGGACCCGCGGGATTGTCCTACAATGAGCAGTTCTTC. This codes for CASSERFLPGPAGLSYNEQFF.

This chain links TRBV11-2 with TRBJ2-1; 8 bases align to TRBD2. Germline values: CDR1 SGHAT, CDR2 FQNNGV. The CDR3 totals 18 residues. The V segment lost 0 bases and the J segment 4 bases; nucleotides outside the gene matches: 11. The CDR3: CASSLERGGARVYNEQFF. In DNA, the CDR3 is TGTGCCAGCAGCTTAGAACGGGGGGGGGCCCGGGTGTACAATGAGCAGTTCTTC.

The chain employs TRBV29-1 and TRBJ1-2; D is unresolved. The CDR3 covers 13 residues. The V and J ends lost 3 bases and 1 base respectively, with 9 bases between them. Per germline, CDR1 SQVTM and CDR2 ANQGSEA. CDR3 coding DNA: TGCAGCGTTGAGGTTCCCTTTAACTATGGCTACACCTTC. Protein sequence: CSVEVPFNYGYTF.

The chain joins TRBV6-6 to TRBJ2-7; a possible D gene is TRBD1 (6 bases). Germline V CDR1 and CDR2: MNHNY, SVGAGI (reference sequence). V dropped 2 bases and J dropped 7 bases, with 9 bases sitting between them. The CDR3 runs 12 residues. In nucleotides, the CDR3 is TGTGCCAGCAGTTACGAAGGACAGGAGCAGTACTTC. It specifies CASSYEGQEQYF.

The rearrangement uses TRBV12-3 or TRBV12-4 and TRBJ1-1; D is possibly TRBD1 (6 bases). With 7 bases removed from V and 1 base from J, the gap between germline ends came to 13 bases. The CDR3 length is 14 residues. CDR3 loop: CASTNRDTNTEAFF. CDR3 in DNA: TGTGCCAGCACAAACCGGGACACGAACACTGAAGCTTTCTTT.

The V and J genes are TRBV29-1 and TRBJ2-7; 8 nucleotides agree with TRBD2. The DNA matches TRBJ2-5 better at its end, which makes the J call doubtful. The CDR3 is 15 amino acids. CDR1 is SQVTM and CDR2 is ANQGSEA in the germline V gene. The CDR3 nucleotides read TGCAGCGTTGCCTTGTGGACTAGCACGAAGTGGACCCAGTACTTC. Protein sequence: CSVALWTSTKWTQYF.

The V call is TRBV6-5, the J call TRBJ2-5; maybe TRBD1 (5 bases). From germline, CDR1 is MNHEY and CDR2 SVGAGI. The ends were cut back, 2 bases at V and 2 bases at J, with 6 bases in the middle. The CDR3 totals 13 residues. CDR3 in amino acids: CASSYGAQETQYF. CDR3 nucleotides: TGTGCCAGCAGTTACGGGGCGCAAGAGACCCAGTACTTC.

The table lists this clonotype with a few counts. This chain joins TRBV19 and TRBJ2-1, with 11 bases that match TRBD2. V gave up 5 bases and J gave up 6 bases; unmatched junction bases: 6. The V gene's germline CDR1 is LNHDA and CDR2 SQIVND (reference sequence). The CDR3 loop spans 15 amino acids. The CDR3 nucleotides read TGTGCCAGTAGTGTAGGGACTAGCGGTGGCAATGAGCAGTTCTTC. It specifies CASSVGTSGGNEQFF.

The CDR3 loop reads CTGSPWDRPGDIQYF. CDR3 bases: TGTACCGGCAGTCCCTGGGACAGGCCGGGGGACATTCAGTACTTC. The chain links TRBV12-3 or TRBV12-4 to TRBJ2-5; 8 positions agree with TRBD1. The DNA end favors TRBJ2-4, so the J call may be wrong. CDR3 length: 15 residues.

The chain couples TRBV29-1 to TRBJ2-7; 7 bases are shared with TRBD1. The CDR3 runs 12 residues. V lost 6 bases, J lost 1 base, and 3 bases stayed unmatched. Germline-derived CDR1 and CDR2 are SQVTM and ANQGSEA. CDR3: CSVGTVSYEQYF. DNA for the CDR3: TGCAGCGTGGGGACAGTTTCCTACGAGCAGTACTTC.

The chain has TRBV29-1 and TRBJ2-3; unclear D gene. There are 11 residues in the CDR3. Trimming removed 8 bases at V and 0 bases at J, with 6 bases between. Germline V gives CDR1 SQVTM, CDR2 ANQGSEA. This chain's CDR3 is CSLESTDTQYF. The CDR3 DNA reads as TGCAGCTTGGAAAGCACAGATACGCAGTATTTT.

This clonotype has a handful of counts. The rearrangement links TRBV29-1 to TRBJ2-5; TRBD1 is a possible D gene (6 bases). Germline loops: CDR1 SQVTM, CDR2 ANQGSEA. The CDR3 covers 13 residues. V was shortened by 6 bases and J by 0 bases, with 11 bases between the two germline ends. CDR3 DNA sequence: TGCAGCGTACAGGGCAAAAACCAAGAGACCCAGTACTTC. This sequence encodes CSVQGKNQETQYF. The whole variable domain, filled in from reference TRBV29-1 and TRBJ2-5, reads SAVISQKPSRDICQRGTSLTIQCQVDSQVTMMFWYRQQPGQSLTLIATANQGSEATYESGFVIDKFPISRPNLTFSTLTVSNMSPEDSSIYLCSVQGKNQETQYFGPGTRLLVL.

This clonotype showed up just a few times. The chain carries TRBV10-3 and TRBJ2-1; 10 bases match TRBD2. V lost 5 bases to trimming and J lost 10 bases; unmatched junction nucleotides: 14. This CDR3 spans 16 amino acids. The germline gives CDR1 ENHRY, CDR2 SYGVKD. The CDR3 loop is CAISSRSSGRTDEQFF. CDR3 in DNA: TGTGCCATCAGTTCAAGGTCTAGCGGGAGAACTGACGAGCAGTTCTTC.

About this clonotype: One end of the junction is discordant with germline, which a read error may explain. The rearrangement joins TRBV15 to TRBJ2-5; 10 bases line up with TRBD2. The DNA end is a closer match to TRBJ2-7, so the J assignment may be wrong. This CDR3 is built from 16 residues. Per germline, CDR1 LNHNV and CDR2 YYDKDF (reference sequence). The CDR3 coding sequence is TGTGCCACCGGCAGAGCTAGCGGGAGTGAGATCTACGAGCAGTACTTC. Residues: CATGRASGSEIYEQYF.

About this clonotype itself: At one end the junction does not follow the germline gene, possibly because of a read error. The CDR3 DNA sequence: TGTGCCGGCAGCCCCGTGGGAAGCGGGGGGGTCTACGAGCAGTACTTC. Its translation: CAGSPVGSGGVYEQYF. The chain uses TRBV7-9 and TRBJ2-7; 10 bases agree with TRBD2. The CDR3 covers 16 residues. Germline CDR1 is SEHNR and CDR2 is FQNEAQ (reference sequence).

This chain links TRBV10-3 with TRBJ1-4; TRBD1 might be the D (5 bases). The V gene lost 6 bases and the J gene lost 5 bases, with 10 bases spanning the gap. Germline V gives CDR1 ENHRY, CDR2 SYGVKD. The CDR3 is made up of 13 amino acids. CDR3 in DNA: TGTGCCATCAGGGGGGGTGAGAATGAAAAACTGTTTTTT. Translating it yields CAIRGGENEKLFF.

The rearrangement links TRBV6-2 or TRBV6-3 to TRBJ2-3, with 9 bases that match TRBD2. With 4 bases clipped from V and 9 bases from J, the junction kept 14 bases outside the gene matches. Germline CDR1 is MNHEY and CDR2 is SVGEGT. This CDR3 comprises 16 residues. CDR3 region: CASSSVAGAQIATQYF. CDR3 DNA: TGTGCCAGCAGTTCTGTAGCGGGAGCACAAATTGCGACGCAGTATTTT.

DNA of the CDR3: TGTGCCATCAGGAGGGGCTTGACGGGAGGGCCGGTTGAGACCCAGTACTTC. It is translated as CAIRRGLTGGPVETQYF. The V gene is TRBV10-3, the J gene TRBJ2-5, with TRBD2 matching over 8 bases. Germline assignment: CDR1 ENHRY and CDR2 SYGVKD. The V and J ends lost 6 bases and 5 bases, in that order; junction bases with no gene match: 17. The CDR3 extends over 17 amino acids.